One sample yielded the 16 T cell receptor beta chains listed below, sequenced in a study of blood T cell repertoires in COVID-19. Data came from immunoSEQ multiplex PCR; TCRdb stores just in-frame clones and leaves some out. Of tens of thousands of clones listed, approximately 88% were seen once; the top ten hold roughly 13%. Material for sequencing was peripheral blood. The receptors were gathered from a human donor with active COVID-19. The donor label of this sample is uncertain.

The rearrangement links TRBV2 to TRBJ2-1, with 8 bases aligning to TRBD2. J gave up 8 bases and V 2 bases, and 11 bases lay outside the gene matches. The CDR3 contains 16 residues. Germline V CDR1 and CDR2: SNHLY, FYNNEI. The CDR3 sequence is CASSEFQAGASDEQFF. For the CDR3, the DNA is TGTGCCAGCAGTGAATTTCAAGCGGGAGCATCCGATGAGCAGTTCTTC.

The chain is built from TRBV5-1 and TRBJ2-1, with 8 bases lining up with TRBD2. This CDR3 region has 17 residues. Germline CDR1 is SGHRS and CDR2 is YFSETQ. After removal of 3 bases from V and 2 bases from J, the junction contained 10 bases not matched to a gene. In DNA form, the CDR3 reads TGCGCCAGCAGCTCCACTCGGGCCGGGGGGGCCTACAATGAGCAGTTCTTC. Translation gives CASSSTRAGGAYNEQFF.

The chain combines TRBV19 with TRBJ2-5, with unresolved D. The CDR3 is made up of 13 amino acids. Trimming cost V 3 bases and J 4 bases, with 9 bases left between them. CDR1 is LNHDA and CDR2 is SQIVND in the germline V gene (reference sequence). The CDR3 DNA follows: TGTGCCAGTAGTATCGGGTTTGTAGAGACCCAGTACTTC. It specifies CASSIGFVETQYF.

V usage is TRBV7-6 and J usage is TRBJ2-2, with TRBD1 matching over 7 bases. J gave up 6 bases and V 5 bases, and 9 bases lay outside the gene matches. The CDR3 consists of 15 residues. Germline V gene data show CDR1 as SGHVS and CDR2 as FNYEAQ. CDR3 coding DNA: TGTGCCAGCAGCAAAACAGGGGATTTGGCCGGGGAGCTGTTTTTT. The encoded protein is CASSKTGDLAGELFF.

V gene TRBV4-1 combines with J gene TRBJ1-1, with D unresolved. CDR1 and CDR2 (germline): MGHRA, YSYEKL. This CDR3 is 13 amino acids long. V was shortened by 4 bases and J by 6 bases, with 12 bases between the two germline ends. CDR3 residues: CASSLRSMAEAFF. DNA of the CDR3: TGCGCCAGCAGCCTAAGGAGCATGGCTGAAGCTTTCTTT.

CDR3 amino acids: CASREDGNSPLHF. CDR3 nucleotide sequence: TGTGCCAGCAGGGAAGACGGGAATTCACCCCTCCACTTT. The chain links TRBV6-6 to TRBJ1-6, with no clear D. The CDR3 loop spans 13 amino acids. CDR1 is MNHNY, CDR2 SVGAGI, per germline (reference sequence). V dropped 6 bases and J dropped 7 bases, with 10 bases sitting between them.

V usage is TRBV4-1 and J usage is TRBJ2-6, with TRBD2 matching 10 bases. The V gene's germline CDR1 is MGHRA and CDR2 YSYEKL. V shed 4 bases, J shed 2 bases, and the junction held 8 bases outside the gene matches. The CDR3 contains 18 residues. This CDR3 is CASSRSEAGGPGANVLTF. The CDR3 nucleotides read TGCGCCAGCAGCCGTTCCGAAGCGGGGGGGCCTGGGGCCAACGTCCTGACTTTC.

This clone has only one observation. The V and J genes are TRBV7-9 and TRBJ2-7; 11 bases are shared with TRBD2. Germline V CDR1 and CDR2: SEHNR, FQNEAQ (reference sequence). The CDR3 is 15 amino acids. The V segment lost 5 bases and the J segment 2 bases; nucleotides outside the gene matches: 5. The CDR3 is CASSGGTSGTYEQYF. CDR3 DNA: TGTGCCAGCAGCGGCGGGACTAGCGGAACCTACGAGCAGTACTTC. Variable domain in full (rest from reference TRBV7-9 and TRBJ2-7): DTGVSQNPRHKITKRGQNVTFRCDPISEHNRLYWYRQTLGQGPEFLTYFQNEAQLEKSRLLSDRFSAERPKGSFSTLEIQRTEQGDSAMYLCASSGGTSGTYEQYFGPGTRLTVT.

The CDR3 DNA reads as TGTGCCAGCAGCCCGAGAGAGGTCTCCTACGAGCAGTACTTC. As protein: CASSPREVSYEQYF. The rearrangement links TRBV21-1 to TRBJ2-7; TRBD2 reflects the table's D call only, with no check against the DNA. TRBV21-1 is a documented pseudogene. The CDR3 sequence is 14 residues long.

The chain employs TRBV6-6 and TRBJ1-4; 9 nucleotides match TRBD1. V shed 4 bases, J shed 7 bases, and the junction held 7 bases outside the gene matches. Per germline, CDR1 MNHNY and CDR2 SVGAGI (reference sequence). The CDR3 spans 15 residues. The CDR3 protein is CASSSYRGLGEKLFF. CDR3 bases: TGTGCCAGCAGTTCCTACAGGGGGCTGGGTGAAAAACTGTTTTTT.

This chain links TRBV18 with TRBJ2-3; possibly TRBD2 for D (5 bases). This CDR3 has 14 residues. V shed 4 bases and J shed 6 bases, with 14 bases lying between them. From germline, CDR1 is KGHSH and CDR2 LQKENI. The CDR3 loop is CASSQEGGWDTQYF. CDR3 DNA: TGTGCCAGCTCACAAGAGGGCGGATGGGATACGCAGTATTTT.

The V call is TRBV5-1, the J call TRBJ2-1; 9 bases agree with TRBD1. V dropped 1 base and J dropped 6; count of bases not matched to a gene: 2. CDR1 is SGHRS, CDR2 YFSETQ, per germline. CDR3 size: 14 residues. The CDR3 DNA is TGCGCCAGCAGCTTGCGGACAGGGGCCAATGAGCAGTTCTTC. This codes for CASSLRTGANEQFF.

CDR3 amino acids: CAWNRGGLNTEAFF. The CDR3 bases are TGTGCCTGGAATAGGGGCGGATTGAACACTGAAGCTTTCTTT. The V and J genes are TRBV30 and TRBJ1-1, with a weak D call TRBD1 (5 bases). The germline gives CDR1 GTSNPN, CDR2 SVGIG (reference sequence). The CDR3 length is 14 residues. The germline V and J ends were trimmed by 4 bases and 0 bases, with 12 bases remaining between them.

The chain combines TRBV7-2 with TRBJ1-1; 7 bases are a match to TRBD1. The CDR3 is made up of 14 amino acids. The V gene end was trimmed by 4 bases and the J gene end by 5 bases; junction bases not matched to a gene: 7. The germline V gene encodes CDR1 SGHTA and CDR2 FQGNSA. The CDR3 protein is CASSSGQTPTEAFF. CDR3 DNA sequence: TGTGCCAGCAGCTCGGGACAGACGCCGACTGAAGCTTTCTTT.

The rearrangement uses TRBV4-2 and TRBJ1-2; D call uncertain. V shed 4 bases and J shed 2 bases, with 17 bases lying between them. Germline loops: CDR1 LGHNA, CDR2 YNFKEQ. This CDR3 spans 16 amino acids. This CDR3 is CASSPSGGGVNYGYTF. The CDR3 nucleotides are TGTGCCAGCAGCCCCTCCGGCGGAGGTGTAAACTATGGCTACACCTTC.

This clone occurred a few times. The chain is built from TRBV19 and TRBJ1-3; no firm D call. Trimming cost V 3 bases and J 4 bases, with 16 bases left between them. The CDR3 contains 16 residues. CDR1 is LNHDA and CDR2 is SQIVND in the germline V gene (reference sequence). CDR3 sequence reads: CASSIGMMQKGNTIYF. The DNA for the CDR3 is TGTGCCAGTAGTATTGGTATGATGCAGAAAGGAAACACCATATATTTT. The variable domain in full, with the rest retrieved from reference TRBV19 and TRBJ1-3, is DGGITQSPKYLFRKEGQNVTLSCEQNLNHDAMYWYRQDPGQGLRLIYYSQIVNDFQKGDIAEGYSVSREKKESFPLTVTSAQKNPTAFYLCASSIGMMQKGNTIYFGEGSWLTVV.